This is a list of T cell receptor beta chains from one sample in a study of blood T cell repertoires in COVID-19. Data came from immunoSEQ multiplex PCR; TCRdb stores just in-frame clones and leaves some out. Found here are 75,000 to 100,000 clones, about four fifths of them singletons; the top ten hold around 22%. The sample was peripheral blood. The receptors derive from a man in his 70s with acute or convalescent COVID-19. Both conserved end residues are part of each CDR3. The order of the fields is V gene, D gene, clone size, J gene, CDR3 protein, CDR3 DNA. D genes are given only for firm matches. Clone size, where shown, is once, few, many, or a class for clones that have expanded.

TRBV27	TRBD1	-	TRBJ2-5	CASSLGQGFGAQYF	TGTGCCAGCAGTTTGGGACAGGGGTTCGGAGCCCAGTACTTC
TRBV5-1	TRBD1	-	TRBJ1-3	CASSLTGGTGNTIYF	TGCGCCAGCAGCTTGACAGGGGGCACTGGAAACACCATATATTTT
TRBV27	TRBD1	-	TRBJ2-7	CASSLRGTGLVSYEQYF	TGTGCCAGCAGTCTTAGGGGGACAGGCCTGGTATCCTACGAGCAGTACTTC
TRBV4-1	-	-	TRBJ1-2	CASSHGGSVNYGYTF	TGCGCCAGCAGCCACGGGGGAAGTGTCAACTATGGCTACACCTTC
TRBV15	-	few	TRBJ1-5	CATSRNRGSNQPQHF	TGTGCCACCAGCAGAAACCGAGGGAGCAATCAGCCCCAGCATTTT
TRBV2	TRBD1	-	TRBJ1-6	CASRTGTGTSPLHF	TGTGCCAGCCGGACCGGGACAGGGACTTCACCCCTCCACTTT
TRBV9	TRBD2	once	TRBJ2-2	CASSRRLAENTGELFF	TGTGCCAGCAGCAGGCGACTAGCGGAGAACACCGGGGAGCTGTTTTTT
TRBV28	-	-	TRBJ1-2	CASSKSKRGYTF	TGTGCCAGCAGTAAATCAAAGAGGGGCTACACCTTC
TRBV6-2/TRBV6-3	-	-	TRBJ2-5	CASSYRGTFEGETQYF	TGTGCCAGCAGTTACCGGGGGACCTTCGAGGGAGAGACCCAGTACTTC
TRBV5-1	-	-	TRBJ1-6	CASSLVEGGNSPLHF	TGCGCCAGCAGCTTGGTAGAGGGAGGGAATTCACCCCTCCACTTT
TRBV5-1	-	-	TRBJ2-5	CASSLLTSIQETQYF	TGCGCCAGCAGCTTGTTGACAAGTATACAAGAGACCCAGTACTTC
TRBV5-1	TRBD1	-	TRBJ1-2	CASSAGTGHYGYTF	TGCGCCAGCAGCGCCGGGACAGGACACTATGGCTACACCTTC
TRBV28	-	-	TRBJ2-7	CASSLGALGEQYF	TGTGCCAGCAGTTTGGGGGCCCTCGGGGAGCAGTACTTC
TRBV5-1	-	-	TRBJ2-1	CASSGSTDNEQFF	TGCGCCAGCAGCGGGAGTACGGACAATGAGCAGTTCTTC
TRBV28	TRBD2	many	TRBJ2-2	CASRIAGGVGELFF	TGTGCCAGTCGAATAGCGGGAGGGGTCGGGGAGCTGTTTTTT
TRBV5-4	-	-	TRBJ2-2	CASSADSHTGELFF	TGTGCCAGCAGCGCAGACAGTCACACCGGGGAGCTGTTTTTT
TRBV5-1	-	few	TRBJ2-1	CASSLDLGNNEQFF	TGCGCCAGCAGCTTGGACCTGGGCAACAATGAGCAGTTCTTC
TRBV18	TRBD2	few	TRBJ2-2	CASSPRMAGAGTGELFF	TGTGCCAGCTCACCTCGAATGGCGGGAGCGGGCACCGGGGAGCTGTTTTTT
TRBV5-5	TRBD2	-	TRBJ2-7	CASSSPRRELTYEQYF	TGTGCCAGCAGCTCGCCGCGGCGGGAGCTAACCTACGAGCAGTACTTC
TRBV6-5	-	once	TRBJ1-3	CASSLARGNTIYF	TGTGCCAGCAGTTTAGCCAGAGGAAACACCATATATTTT
TRBV4-2	TRBD2	once	TRBJ2-1	CASSQGTSGRGEQFF	TGTGCCAGCAGCCAAGGGACTAGCGGGAGAGGCGAGCAGTTCTTC
TRBV3-1/TRBV3-2	-	-	TRBJ1-2	CASSLNREGGYTF	TGTGCCAGCAGCCTCAACAGGGAAGGTGGCTACACCTTC
TRBV5-4	-	-	TRBJ2-5	CASSLAGRVEETQYF	TGTGCCAGCAGCTTGGCCGGCCGGGTTGAAGAGACCCAGTACTTC
TRBV19	-	-	TRBJ2-1	CASSLAPQRVAYNEQFF	TGTGCCAGTAGTTTAGCCCCCCAGCGGGTGGCCTACAATGAGCAGTTCTTC
TRBV9	-	-	TRBJ2-1	CASSVDSGTYNEQFF	TGTGCCAGCAGCGTAGACAGCGGCACCTACAATGAGCAGTTCTTC
TRBV7-2	-	-	TRBJ1-2	CASSAVSANYGYTF	TGTGCCAGCAGCGCAGTATCAGCTAACTATGGCTACACCTTC
TRBV20-1	-	many	TRBJ2-1	CSARQRDEQFF	TGCAGTGCTAGACAGCGGGATGAGCAGTTCTTC
TRBV7-6	-	-	TRBJ2-7	CASSRPGFEGEQYF	TGTGCCAGCAGCCGACCGGGGTTCGAGGGCGAGCAGTACTTC
TRBV2	-	-	TRBJ2-7	CASRDDYYEQYF	TGTGCCAGCAGAGACGACTACTACGAGCAGTACTTC
TRBV5-1	-	-	TRBJ2-3	CASSRSVSTDTQYF	TGCGCCAGCAGCCGATCGGTTAGCACAGATACGCAGTATTTT
TRBV9	-	few	TRBJ1-5	CASSLGQNNQPQHF	TGTGCCAGCAGCCTTGGACAGAATAATCAGCCCCAGCATTTT
TRBV6-5	TRBD1	once	TRBJ1-2	CASSSTGTGGFGYTF	TGTGCCAGCAGTTCCACCGGGACAGGGGGCTTCGGCTACACCTTC